Listed below are T cell receptor beta chains from one sample, sequenced in a study of shared T cell receptors in the human thymus. Libraries were prepared by immunoSEQ multiplex PCR; TCRdb keeps only in-frame clonotypes and omits some of them. This sample has 720,000 or so clones, with 70% to 90% found just once. These data were also reused for a study on human thymus T cells.

Sample: thymocytes. The receptors come from a girl less than two years old with a congenital heart defect. Both conserved end residues are part of each CDR3. A D gene is named only where the DNA matches it firmly. Not all rows give a size; the values are once, few, many and, for expanded clones, a class.

D gene: .; J gene: TRBJ1-1; V gene: TRBV7-2; clone size: few; CDR3 DNA: TGTGCCAGCAGCTTCGATAGCTTGAACACTGAAGCTTTCTTT; CDR3 protein: CASSFDSLNTEAFF
D gene: .; J gene: TRBJ2-5; V gene: TRBV11-2; clone size: .; CDR3 DNA: TGTGCCAGCAGCCTGGGGACTCCTGAGACCCAGTACTTC; CDR3 protein: CASSLGTPETQYF
D gene: .; J gene: TRBJ1-5; V gene: TRBV4-1; clone size: .; CDR3 DNA: TGCGCCAGCAGCCAAGTGAGTGTATTAGGCAATCAGCCCCAGCATTTT; CDR3 protein: CASSQVSVLGNQPQHF
D gene: .; J gene: TRBJ1-2; V gene: TRBV7-3; clone size: .; CDR3 DNA: TGTGCCAGCAGCTCGGGCCCCCAGGGCCACCCCTATGGCTACACCTTC; CDR3 protein: CASSSGPQGHPYGYTF
D gene: .; J gene: TRBJ1-2; V gene: TRBV5-8; clone size: .; CDR3 DNA: TGTGCCAGCAGCTTGGCTCTGGCTGTGGGCTACACCTTC; CDR3 protein: CASSLALAVGYTF
D gene: .; J gene: TRBJ2-1; V gene: TRBV20-1; clone size: .; CDR3 DNA: TGCAGTGCTCCCAGATCGTATGAGCAGTTCTTC; CDR3 protein: CSAPRSYEQFF
D gene: .; J gene: TRBJ1-5; V gene: TRBV11-2; clone size: once; CDR3 DNA: TGTGCCAGCAGCTTAGACCGAGTAAGTCAGCCCCAGCATTTT; CDR3 protein: CASSLDRVSQPQHF
D gene: .; J gene: TRBJ2-5; V gene: TRBV6-1; clone size: .; CDR3 DNA: TGTGCCAGCAGTGAAAAGGTCCGCGGCGATTCCCGAGAGACCCAGTACTTC; CDR3 protein: CASSEKVRGDSRETQYF
D gene: TRBD1; J gene: TRBJ2-5; V gene: TRBV18; clone size: .; CDR3 DNA: TGTGCCAGCTCGTCAGGGGGCGATGAGACCCAGTACTTC; CDR3 protein: CASSSGGDETQYF
D gene: .; J gene: TRBJ1-1; V gene: TRBV2; clone size: .; CDR3 DNA: TGTGCCAGCAGTTCTAGCCAGAACACTGAAGCTTTCTTT; CDR3 protein: CASSSSQNTEAFF
D gene: TRBD1; J gene: TRBJ1-2; V gene: TRBV6-6; clone size: .; CDR3 DNA: TGTGCCAGCAGTTTTCCGGGACAGGGATATGGCTACACCTTC; CDR3 protein: CASSFPGQGYGYTF
D gene: TRBD1; J gene: TRBJ1-6; V gene: TRBV10-3; clone size: .; CDR3 DNA: TGTGCCATTGGGACAGGGGATCGTTCACCCCTCCACTTT; CDR3 protein: CAIGTGDRSPLHF
D gene: .; J gene: TRBJ2-2; V gene: TRBV6-5; clone size: .; CDR3 DNA: TGTGCCAGCAGAAGGAGGGGCACCGGGGAGCTGTTTTTT; CDR3 protein: CASRRRGTGELFF
D gene: TRBD1; J gene: TRBJ1-6; V gene: TRBV10-3; clone size: few; CDR3 DNA: TGTGCCACCGACACGGGACAGGGAGTGTCACCCCTCCACTTT; CDR3 protein: CATDTGQGVSPLHF
D gene: TRBD1; J gene: TRBJ1-2; V gene: TRBV15; clone size: .; CDR3 DNA: TGTGCCACCACGACAGGGGATGGCTACACCTTC; CDR3 protein: CATTTGDGYTF
D gene: .; J gene: TRBJ1-2; V gene: TRBV4-3; clone size: .; CDR3 DNA: TGCGCCAGCAGCCAAGACGGGGACTGCGGGTACTATGGCTACACCTTC; CDR3 protein: CASSQDGDCGYYGYTF
D gene: .; J gene: TRBJ1-1; V gene: TRBV10-2; clone size: .; CDR3 DNA: TGCGCCAGCAGTGATCGGCAGGGGTCGGACACTGAAGCTTTCTTT; CDR3 protein: CASSDRQGSDTEAFF
D gene: TRBD2; J gene: TRBJ2-7; V gene: TRBV7-9; clone size: .; CDR3 DNA: TGTGCCAGCAGCTTAAACGCGGGGGGGCCGCAAGTCCCCTACGAGCAGTACTTC; CDR3 protein: CASSLNAGGPQVPYEQYF
D gene: .; J gene: TRBJ1-1; V gene: TRBV27; clone size: once; CDR3 DNA: TGTGCCAGCAGCCCACCCTTACAGGGACTGAACACTGAAGCTTTCTTT; CDR3 protein: CASSPPLQGLNTEAFF
D gene: .; J gene: TRBJ2-6; V gene: TRBV9; clone size: .; CDR3 DNA: TGTGCCAGCAGCTTTTGGGGGGGCCCCCTCTCTGGGGCCAACGTCCTGACTTTC; CDR3 protein: CASSFWGGPLSGANVLTF
D gene: TRBD1; J gene: TRBJ1-6; V gene: TRBV2; clone size: .; CDR3 DNA: TGTGCCAGCCTGTACAGGGGGCTTTCACCCCTCCACTTT; CDR3 protein: CASLYRGLSPLHF
D gene: .; J gene: TRBJ2-1; V gene: TRBV28; clone size: .; CDR3 DNA: TGTGCCAGCAGTTCGGAGGGCCGGTGGTATGAGCAGTTCTTC; CDR3 protein: CASSSEGRWYEQFF
D gene: TRBD1; J gene: TRBJ1-4; V gene: TRBV11-2; clone size: .; CDR3 DNA: TGTGCCAGCAGCTTAGTCGGGCTTGCTAAGGGACAGATTAATGAAAAACTGTTTTTT; CDR3 protein: CASSLVGLAKGQINEKLFF
D gene: .; J gene: TRBJ2-3; V gene: TRBV6-1; clone size: .; CDR3 DNA: TGTGCCAGCAGTGAAGTCGGGGGCACAGATACGCAGTATTTT; CDR3 protein: CASSEVGGTDTQYF
D gene: .; J gene: TRBJ1-2; V gene: TRBV18; clone size: .; CDR3 DNA: TGTGCCAGCTCACCGGCGGGGGTCGTACAAGGCTACACCTTC; CDR3 protein: CASSPAGVVQGYTF
D gene: TRBD2; J gene: TRBJ2-3; V gene: TRBV5-5; clone size: .; CDR3 DNA: TGTGCCAGCAGCCAGGAAGGTCTAGCGGGGCAAATTGACACAGATACGCAGTATTTT; CDR3 protein: CASSQEGLAGQIDTDTQYF
D gene: .; J gene: TRBJ1-3; V gene: TRBV7-9; clone size: .; CDR3 DNA: TGTGCCAGCAGCTTAGCCAGGCTGTTTCACTCTGGAAACACCATATATTTT; CDR3 protein: CASSLARLFHSGNTIYF
D gene: .; J gene: TRBJ1-2; V gene: TRBV5-4; clone size: .; CDR3 DNA: TGTGCCAGCACAGGAAGCGGGGTCTATGGCTACACCTTC; CDR3 protein: CASTGSGVYGYTF
D gene: .; J gene: TRBJ2-3; V gene: TRBV5-1; clone size: .; CDR3 DNA: TGCGCCAGCGGTCCAAGAAGCCCTAAAGATACGCAGTATTTT; CDR3 protein: CASGPRSPKDTQYF
D gene: TRBD1; J gene: TRBJ1-2; V gene: TRBV28; clone size: .; CDR3 DNA: TGTGCCAGCAGTTTAGGTAACAGGGGAGCCCATAACTATGGCTACACCTTC; CDR3 protein: CASSLGNRGAHNYGYTF
D gene: TRBD2; J gene: TRBJ2-7; V gene: TRBV7-2; clone size: .; CDR3 DNA: TGTGCCAGCAGCAACCCTCCAGCGGGGCCCAGGAGCTCCTACGAGCAGTACTTC; CDR3 protein: CASSNPPAGPRSSYEQYF
D gene: .; J gene: TRBJ1-4; V gene: TRBV7-6; clone size: .; CDR3 DNA: TGTGCCAGCAGCTTAAGGGGTGGGCCGCCAACTAATGAAAAACTGTTTTTT; CDR3 protein: CASSLRGGPPTNEKLFF
D gene: .; J gene: TRBJ2-3; V gene: TRBV19; clone size: .; CDR3 DNA: TGTGCCAGTAGTCGACAGCTCAGGGATACGCAGTATTTT; CDR3 protein: CASSRQLRDTQYF
D gene: TRBD2; J gene: TRBJ2-7; V gene: TRBV28; clone size: .; CDR3 DNA: TGTGCCAGCATGGGACTAGACTCCTACGAGCAGTACTTC; CDR3 protein: CASMGLDSYEQYF
D gene: .; J gene: TRBJ1-2; V gene: TRBV28; clone size: .; CDR3 DNA: TGTGCCAGCAGTTTATGCGACGGGAGGATCCGGGACTATGGCTACACCTTC; CDR3 protein: CASSLCDGRIRDYGYTF
D gene: .; J gene: TRBJ2-1; V gene: TRBV5-1; clone size: .; CDR3 DNA: TGCGCCAGCAGCTTCCAAGGGGCCCACAATGAGCAGTTCTTC; CDR3 protein: CASSFQGAHNEQFF
D gene: TRBD1; J gene: TRBJ2-7; V gene: TRBV7-9; clone size: .; CDR3 DNA: TGTGCCAGCAGCTTATGTCCATGCCTGCGGACAGGTCCAGACGAGCAGTACTTC; CDR3 protein: CASSLCPCLRTGPDEQYF
D gene: TRBD1; J gene: TRBJ1-5; V gene: TRBV9; clone size: .; CDR3 DNA: TGTGCCAGCAGCAGGGGGACAGGTCAGCCCCAGCATTTT; CDR3 protein: CASSRGTGQPQHF
D gene: .; J gene: TRBJ2-7; V gene: TRBV6-1; clone size: .; CDR3 DNA: TGTGCCAGCATACGGGTGGCAGGGCCCCCCTACGAGCAGTACTTC; CDR3 protein: CASIRVAGPPYEQYF
D gene: .; J gene: TRBJ1-1; V gene: TRBV6-1; clone size: .; CDR3 DNA: TGTGCCAGCAGTGAAGGATGGGCTTTTCTCAACACTGAAGCTTTCTTT; CDR3 protein: CASSEGWAFLNTEAFF
D gene: .; J gene: TRBJ1-1; V gene: TRBV19; clone size: .; CDR3 DNA: TGTGCCAGTACCCACACCCGCCCTAACACTGAAGCTTTCTTT; CDR3 protein: CASTHTRPNTEAFF
D gene: .; J gene: TRBJ2-2; V gene: TRBV4-1; clone size: .; CDR3 DNA: TGCGCCAGCAGCCAAGATATCTACCCCGACAGAATATGCACCGGGGAGCTGTTTTTT; CDR3 protein: CASSQDIYPDRICTGELFF